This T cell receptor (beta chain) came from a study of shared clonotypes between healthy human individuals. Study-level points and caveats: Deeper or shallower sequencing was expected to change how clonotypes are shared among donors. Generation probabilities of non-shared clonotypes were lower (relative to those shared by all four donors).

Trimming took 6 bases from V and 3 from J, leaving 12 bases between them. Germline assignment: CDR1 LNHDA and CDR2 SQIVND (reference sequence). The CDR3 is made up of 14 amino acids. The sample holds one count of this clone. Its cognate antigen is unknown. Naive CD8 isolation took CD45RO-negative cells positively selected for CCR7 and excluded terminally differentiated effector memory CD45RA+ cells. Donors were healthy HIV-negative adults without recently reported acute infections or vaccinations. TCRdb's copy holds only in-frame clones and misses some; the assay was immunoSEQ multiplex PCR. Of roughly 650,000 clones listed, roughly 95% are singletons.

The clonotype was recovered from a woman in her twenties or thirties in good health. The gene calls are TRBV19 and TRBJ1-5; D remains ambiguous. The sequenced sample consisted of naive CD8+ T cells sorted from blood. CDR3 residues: CASSLAQINQPQHF. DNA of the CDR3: TGTGCCAGTAGCTTGGCACAGATCAATCAGCCCCAGCATTTT.